These 10 T cell receptor beta chains were all obtained from the same sample, sequenced in a study of cytomegalovirus exposure and HLA in healthy donors. 13 Jbeta primers and 60 Vbeta primers were used for the PCR. Produced via immunoSEQ multiplex PCR; TCRdb's table is partial and in-frame only. The listing records around 80,000 clones. Sequenced material: PBMCs. These receptors were obtained from a boy between 10 and 17 years old in good health and CMV-seronegative.

The chain uses TRBV9 and TRBJ2-5, with TRBD2 matching over 10 bases. There are 15 residues in the CDR3. J lost 4 bases, V lost 4 bases, and 7 bases had no gene match. Germline assignment: CDR1 SGDLS and CDR2 YYNGEE. The CDR3 region has the DNA TGTGCCAGCAGCTTAGGACTAGCGGTCCCAGAGACCCAGTACTTC. Encoded protein: CASSLGLAVPETQYF.

This rearrangement joins TRBV6-6 to TRBJ2-1, with 10 bases aligning to TRBD2. Germline V gives CDR1 MNHNY, CDR2 SVGAGI (reference sequence). The CDR3 runs to 16 residues. J gave up 9 bases and V 5 bases, and 13 bases lay outside the gene matches. CDR3 in DNA: TGTGCCAGCAGTCCCACCCTACTAGCGGGGAACGGTGAGCAGTTCTTC. Protein sequence: CASSPTLLAGNGEQFF.

This chain connects TRBV20-1 to TRBJ1-4; D call uncertain. CDR3 size: 11 residues. CDR1 is DFQATT and CDR2 is SNEGSKA in the germline V gene (reference sequence). V was shortened by 3 bases and J by 12 bases, with 11 bases between the two germline ends. DNA of the CDR3: TGCAGTGCTAGGATACATCCGCAACTGTTTTTT. This codes for CSARIHPQLFF.

The CDR3 spells CASFADRGMDYGYTF. DNA for the CDR3: TGTGCCAGCTTTGCGGACAGGGGGATGGACTATGGCTACACCTTC. This chain joins TRBV18 and TRBJ1-2; 10 bases fit TRBD1. The germline CDR1 and CDR2 sequences are KGHSH and LQKENI. Unmatched junction bases numbered 8, after V lost 7 bases and J lost 3 bases. This CDR3 spans 15 amino acids.

The chain has TRBV6-5 and TRBJ2-7; D is perhaps TRBD1 (8 bases). Germline loops: CDR1 MNHEY, CDR2 SVGAGI. V dropped 5 bases and J dropped 4 bases, with 18 bases sitting between them. This CDR3 has 15 amino acids. CDR3 loop: CASSATGDYTYEQYF. The DNA of the CDR3 is TGTGCCAGCAGTGCGACAGGGGACTACACGTACGAGCAGTACTTC.

J is TRBJ2-2 and V is TRBV4-1; 9 bases fit TRBD2. The CDR3 is 18 residues long. From germline, CDR1 is MGHRA and CDR2 YSYEKL. The V gene end was trimmed by 4 bases and the J gene end by 0 bases; junction bases not matched to a gene: 9. The chain's CDR3 is CASSPGGLAGSNTGELFF. The CDR3 nucleotides are TGCGCCAGCAGCCCAGGGGGGCTAGCGGGGTCGAACACCGGGGAGCTGTTTTTT.

This chain links TRBV27 with TRBJ2-1; TRBD2 agrees at 10 bases. Germline CDR1 and CDR2: MNHEY and SMNVEV (reference sequence). J was trimmed by 10 bases and V by 6 bases; bases with no gene match: 9. The CDR3 has 14 amino acids. CDR3 nucleotides: TGTGCCAGCAGCTTACTAGCGGGGCCCAGGGAGCAGTTCTTC. It translates to CASSLLAGPREQFF.

The chain uses TRBV9 and TRBJ2-3; perhaps TRBD2 as D (6 bases). The V end was cut by 0 bases, the J end by 1 base, with 12 bases between. The CDR3 sequence is 16 residues long. Germline loops: CDR1 SGDLS, CDR2 YYNGEE. The CDR3 protein is CASSVVGDLRTDTQYF. CDR3 nucleotide sequence: TGTGCCAGCAGCGTAGTAGGGGACTTACGCACAGATACGCAGTATTTT.

This chain uses TRBV30 with TRBJ2-7; 10 positions agree with TRBD1. J gave up 2 bases and V 8 bases, and 9 bases lay outside the gene matches. The CDR3 contains 14 residues. Germline assignment: CDR1 GTSNPN and CDR2 SVGIG (reference sequence). The CDR3 loop is CAGSRDRGAYEQYF. The DNA of the CDR3 is TGTGCCGGGTCCCGGGACAGGGGTGCCTACGAGCAGTACTTC.

The rearrangement uses TRBV30 and TRBJ2-7, with D possibly TRBD2 on 8 matching bases. With 3 bases removed from V and 0 bases from J, the gap between germline ends came to 24 bases. CDR1 GTSNPN and CDR2 SVGIG come from the germline V gene (reference sequence). CDR3 length: 18 amino acids. CDR3 protein: CAWSRPRGAGGSSYEQYF. In DNA form, the CDR3 reads TGTGCCTGGAGCCGCCCGCGGGGGGCAGGGGGGAGCTCCTACGAGCAGTACTTC.